Here is one T cell receptor beta chain with its context. Its antigen has not been determined. No clone much larger than this one lies a single base away; base qualities are absent. To prepare the library, the immunoSEQ multiplex PCR assay was applied. TCRdb retrieved this table from immuneACCESS and kept in-frame rearrangements only. Not all clones are present; in checked studies, unresolved V genes account for under half, and no reason is known for the remainder. The sample data list approximately 120,000 clones, and around 87% of these were observed just once. 2.9% of the sample belongs to the ten largest clones. The sample belongs to a study of control samples from healthy donors and cancer patients (dated by TCRdb to the early 2020s). Sequencing was done on a sample of blood. The sequence was collected from a man aged 55 to 69 in good health.

For the CDR3, the sequence is CASSLQGNRGYTF. The DNA sequence is TGTGCCAGCAGTTTACAGGGAAATCGGGGCTACACCTTC. The chain is assembled from TRBV28 and TRBJ1-2; a tentative D match to TRBD1 spans 5 bases. CDR1 is given as MDHEN and CDR2 as SYDVKM, both from the germline V gene. The CDR3 has 13 amino acids, counting the end cysteine and phenylalanine. Only the CDR3 part of the read is kept: 39 bases, read in frame from the first base. V lost 2 bases and J lost 8 bases; the stretch between them is 12 bases long.